Below, 28 T cell receptor beta chains from the same sample are listed, as sequenced in a study of cytomegalovirus exposure and HLA in healthy donors. Primers for the PCR totalled 60 Vbeta and 13 Jbeta. Assay: immunoSEQ multiplex PCR; the TCRdb copy retains only in-frame clones and omits some. The sample has roughly 170,000 clones; around four fifths are singletons. Source material: PBMCs. These receptors all stem from a man aged 30 to 39 in good health and CMV-seronegative.

V usage is TRBV9 and J usage is TRBJ2-5; no reliable D call. Between the trimmed V and J ends, which lost 3 bases and 3 bases, there was a span of 6 bases. CDR3 length equals 12 residues. Germline lookup yields CDR1 SGDLS and CDR2 YYNGEE. The CDR3 nucleotides are TGTGCCAGCAGCGAGATAGAAGAGACCCAGTACTTC. Translation gives CASSEIEETQYF.

The gene calls are TRBV23-1 and TRBJ1-6; D is unclear. TRBV23-1 has ORF status, its function being uncertain. V dropped 4 bases and J dropped 0 bases, with 10 bases sitting between them. This CDR3 region has 16 residues. CDR3 protein: CASSLTRSSYNSPLHF. The CDR3, as DNA: TGCGCCAGCAGTCTGACACGCAGCTCCTATAATTCACCCCTCCACTTT.

The chain combines TRBV6-5 with TRBJ2-2; 9 bases map to TRBD1. Per germline, CDR1 MNHEY and CDR2 SVGAGI. The CDR3 loop spans 15 amino acids. Germline trimming cut 0 bases from V and 6 bases from J; bases unmatched to any gene: 2. CDR3 in DNA: TGTGCCAGCAGTTACTCAACAGGGGGCCCCGGGGAGCTGTTTTTT. Its translation: CASSYSTGGPGELFF.

The chain employs TRBV10-3 and TRBJ1-6; D possibly corresponds to TRBD1 (5 bases). This CDR3 has 17 amino acids. From germline, CDR1 is ENHRY and CDR2 SYGVKD. V lost 0 bases and J lost 0, with 9 bases in between. Here the CDR3 DNA reads TGTGCCATCAGTGAGTCGGCAGGGAACTCCTATAATTCACCCCTCCACTTT. Protein: CAISESAGNSYNSPLHF.

This clone was recorded only once. The V call is TRBV28, the J call TRBJ1-3; 10 bases map to TRBD1. After removal of 5 bases from V and 4 bases from J, the junction contained 23 bases not matched to a gene. The CDR3 covers 21 residues. Germline V lookup: CDR1 MDHEN, CDR2 SYDVKM. DNA for the CDR3: TGTGCCAGCAGTCTACAACGAGACAGGGGGCGAACGGTAGAGACCGGAAACACCATATATTTT. Amino acids: CASSLQRDRGRTVETGNTIYF.

V and J are TRBV4-3 and TRBJ2-7; tentative D call: TRBD1 (6 bases). CDR3 length: 17 amino acids. Germline CDR1 is LGHNA and CDR2 is YSLEER. Trimming removed 2 bases at V and 2 bases at J, with 19 bases between. For the CDR3, the DNA is TGCGCCAGCAGCCAATCTACCTCAGGGGATCGTCCCTACGAGCAGTACTTC. Protein sequence: CASSQSTSGDRPYEQYF.

The V and J genes are TRBV5-6 and TRBJ2-6, with D perhaps matching TRBD1 (5 bases). This CDR3 region has 15 residues. The germline V and J ends were trimmed by 4 bases and 1 base, with 9 bases remaining between them. Germline V gene lookup returns CDR1 SGHDT and CDR2 YYEEEE. CDR3 region: CASSPQGSGANVLTF. For the CDR3, the DNA is TGTGCCAGCAGCCCTCAGGGTTCTGGGGCCAACGTCCTGACTTTC. The whole variable domain, remainder taken from reference TRBV5-6 and TRBJ2-6, is DAGVTQSPTHLIKTRGQQVTLRCSPKSGHDTVSWYQQALGQGPQFIFQYYEEEERQRGNFPDRFSGHQFPNYSSELNVNALLLGDSALYLCASSPQGSGANVLTFGAGSRLTVL.

This clone was seen more than once but under ten times. The rearrangement joins TRBV5-1 to TRBJ2-7, with 7 bases aligning to TRBD1. After removal of 0 bases from V and 3 bases from J, the junction contained 3 bases not matched to a gene. Germline V gene data show CDR1 as SGHRS and CDR2 as YFSETQ. CDR3 length equals 14 residues. The CDR3: CASSLVAGGYEQYF. CDR3 sequence (DNA): TGCGCCAGCAGCTTGGTTGCAGGGGGCTACGAGCAGTACTTC.

J is TRBJ1-1 and V is TRBV6-5, with 8 bases that match TRBD1. Trimming took 2 bases from V and 7 from J; bases not matched to a gene: 0. This CDR3 is 12 amino acids long. Germline V lookup: CDR1 MNHEY, CDR2 SVGAGI. DNA of the CDR3: TGTGCCAGCAGTTACGGGACAGGTGAAGCTTTCTTT. Amino acids: CASSYGTGEAFF.

This chain uses TRBV15 with TRBJ1-1, with a weak D call TRBD1 (5 bases). Per the germline V gene, CDR1 is LNHNV and CDR2 is YYDKDF (reference sequence). The CDR3 runs to 12 residues. With 0 bases removed from V and 11 bases from J, the gap between germline ends came to 10 bases. The CDR3 coding sequence is TGTGCCACCAGCAGAGATGACAGAGAGGCTTTCTTT. This gives the protein CATSRDDREAFF.

V and J are TRBV6-5 and TRBJ2-1, with 7 bases identical to TRBD2. CDR1 and CDR2 (germline): MNHEY, SVGAGI. V trimming: 4 bases; J trimming: 5 bases; junction bases outside the gene matches: 8. CDR3 length equals 15 residues. DNA for the CDR3: TGTGCCAGCAGTTTTACGGGGGGTACTAACAATGAGCAGTTCTTC. Protein product: CASSFTGGTNNEQFF.

The chain combines TRBV18 with TRBJ1-3, with D perhaps matching TRBD1 (6 bases). The CDR3 is made up of 16 amino acids. The germline gives CDR1 KGHSH, CDR2 LQKENI. The V end was cut by 3 bases, the J end by 1 base, with 13 bases between. The CDR3 DNA reads as TGTGCCAGCTCACCGAGCGCAGGGGAGTCTGGAAACACCATATATTTT. As protein: CASSPSAGESGNTIYF.

This clone has more than one count but fewer than ten. The chain joins TRBV5-6 to TRBJ2-2; TRBD2 is a possible D gene (6 bases). V shed 1 base and J shed 1 base, with 14 bases lying between them. The germline V gene has CDR1 SGHDT and CDR2 YYEEEE. The CDR3 spans 17 residues. CDR3 nucleotide sequence: TGTGCCAGCAGCTTGTGGTGGCGGGACTTGAACACCGGGGAGCTGTTTTTT. It yields the protein CASSLWWRDLNTGELFF.

A few counts support this clone. This chain joins TRBV7-6 and TRBJ2-3; TRBD2 aligns across 12 bases. CDR3 length: 18 amino acids. V was pared by 7 bases and J by 5 bases, with 16 bases of the junction left unmatched. Per the germline V gene, CDR1 is SGHVS and CDR2 is FNYEAQ. The CDR3 is CASTKSWLAGGPGDTQYF. CDR3 nucleotides: TGTGCCAGCACCAAGAGTTGGCTAGCGGGAGGGCCTGGAGATACGCAGTATTTT.

The chain carries TRBV10-2 and TRBJ2-3; D unclear. V lost 3 bases to trimming and J lost 6 bases, with 4 bases between them. Germline V CDR1 and CDR2: WSHSY, SAAADI. This CDR3 has 11 residues. For the CDR3, the DNA is TGCGCCAGCAGTGAACTTGATACGCAGTATTTT. Translation: CASSELDTQYF.

In this sample, this clone turned up a few times. This chain joins TRBV28 and TRBJ2-7; the match to TRBD1 covers 10 bases. The length of the CDR3 is 15 residues. Per germline, CDR1 MDHEN and CDR2 SYDVKM. V shed 5 bases, J shed 5 bases, and the junction held 9 bases outside the gene matches. CDR3 DNA: TGTGCCAGCAGTCAGACAGGGGGCACCCGACACGAGCAGTACTTC. It encodes CASSQTGGTRHEQYF.

The chain uses TRBV7-6 and TRBJ2-2; perhaps TRBD1 as D (5 bases). The V and J ends lost 1 base and 4 bases respectively, with 16 bases between them. The CDR3 is 17 residues long. Germline CDR1 SGHVS, CDR2 FNYEAQ. The CDR3 region is CASSLGSRQLGTGELFF. As DNA, the CDR3 is TGTGCCAGCAGCTTAGGTTCCAGACAGCTTGGCACCGGGGAGCTGTTTTTT.

The gene calls are TRBV5-1 and TRBJ2-7; 8 nucleotides agree with TRBD1. After removal of 4 bases from V and 9 bases from J, the junction contained 15 bases not matched to a gene. Germline CDR1 and CDR2: SGHRS and YFSETQ. CDR3 size: 15 residues. The CDR3 DNA reads as TGCGCCAGCAGCCAACCGGGACAGGCCCCTCGCGGGCAGTACTTC. Protein sequence: CASSQPGQAPRGQYF.

The V call is TRBV30, the J call TRBJ1-2; 7 bases fit TRBD1. This CDR3 comprises 14 residues. CDR1 GTSNPN and CDR2 SVGIG come from the germline V gene (reference sequence). V shed 4 bases, J shed 5 bases, and the junction held 10 bases outside the gene matches. CDR3 residues: CAWIGDRATYGYTF. CDR3 DNA sequence: TGTGCCTGGATAGGAGACAGGGCTACTTATGGCTACACCTTC.

This clone was recorded only once. V usage is TRBV7-2 and J usage is TRBJ2-2; TRBD2 might be the D (6 bases). This CDR3 is 14 amino acids long. CDR1 SGHTA and CDR2 FQGNSA come from the germline V gene. The V gene lost 5 bases and the J gene lost 6 bases, with 13 bases spanning the gap. The CDR3 region is CASSRRWEAGELFF. The CDR3 region has the DNA TGTGCCAGCAGCCGGAGATGGGAGGCCGGGGAGCTGTTTTTT.

This clone was seen more than once but under ten times. This chain joins TRBV29-1 and TRBJ1-3, with D perhaps TRBD1 (5 bases). Germline V gene sequence: CDR1 SQVTM, CDR2 ANQGSEA. V was trimmed by 6 bases and J by 0 bases, leaving 18 bases between them. The CDR3 is 16 residues long. DNA for the CDR3: TGCAGCGTAGACGACAGACAGACCAGCTCTGGAAACACCATATATTTT. Its protein product is CSVDDRQTSSGNTIYF.

This sequence joins TRBV9 and TRBJ2-2; D is undetermined. The V end lost 0 bases, the J end lost 4 bases, and 4 bases lay between the germline ends. Germline V CDR1 and CDR2: SGDLS, YYNGEE. CDR3 size: 13 residues. The CDR3 DNA follows: TGTGCCAGCAGCGTAGCGGGCACCGGGGAGCTGTTTTTT. Amino acid sequence: CASSVAGTGELFF. The full variable domain, its missing parts supplied by reference TRBV9 and TRBJ2-2, is DSGVTQTPKHLITATGQRVTLRCSPRSGDLSVYWYQQSLDQGLQFLIQYYNGEERAKGNILERFSAQQFPDLHSELNLSSLELGDSALYFCASSVAGTGELFFGEGSRLTVL.

The chain carries TRBV11-2 and TRBJ2-5; TRBD1 is a possible D gene (5 bases). V gave up 1 base and J gave up 5 bases, with 11 bases separating them. Germline V gene sequence: CDR1 SGHAT, CDR2 FQNNGV. This CDR3 comprises 14 residues. CDR3 coding DNA: TGTGCCAGCAGCTTAGGACAGTTTCAGGAGACCCAGTACTTC. It is translated as CASSLGQFQETQYF.

The rearrangement uses TRBV2 and TRBJ1-5; tentatively, D is TRBD1 (5 bases). The CDR3 totals 15 residues. V was clipped by 6 bases and J by 3 bases, with 15 bases between them. The germline CDR1 and CDR2 sequences are SNHLY and FYNNEI. CDR3 coding DNA: TGTGCCAGCAGAGACAGATCGCGGGACAATCAGCCCCAGCATTTT. It yields the protein CASRDRSRDNQPQHF.

This clone has just a few counts. The chain combines TRBV21-1 with TRBJ1-5. TRBV21-1 is shown as a pseudogene. CDR3 size: 13 residues. This CDR3 is CAGLSREDQPQHF. The CDR3 DNA follows: TGTGCCGGCTTGTCGAGGGAAGATCAGCCCCAGCATTTT.

This chain connects TRBV10-2 to TRBJ1-5, with D perhaps TRBD1 (5 bases). Germline V gene data show CDR1 as WSHSY and CDR2 as SAAADI. V was pared by 3 bases and J by 8 bases, with 20 bases between. The CDR3 contains 16 residues. Here the CDR3 DNA reads TGCGCCAGCAGTGACCAGAGGCAGGGTACGTCAAAGCCCCAGCATTTT. Amino acids: CASSDQRQGTSKPQHF.

The chain links TRBV19 to TRBJ1-3; 7 nucleotides agree with TRBD1. Looked up from germline, CDR1 is LNHDA and CDR2 is SQIVND (reference sequence). The CDR3 consists of 16 residues. The junction had 8 bases not matched to a gene; V was cut back by 6 bases and J by 0 bases. CDR3 nucleotide sequence: TGTGCCAGTAGCGCACCGAGGGACAGCTCTGGAAACACCATATATTTT. Amino acids: CASSAPRDSSGNTIYF.

The V call is TRBV7-3, the J call TRBJ1-3; 7 nucleotides align to TRBD1. The CDR3 totals 12 residues. The germline V gene encodes CDR1 SGHTA and CDR2 FQGTGA. V lost 8 bases, J lost 2 bases, and 0 bases stayed unmatched. CDR3 protein: CASQGAGNTIYF. CDR3 DNA sequence: TGTGCCAGCCAGGGGGCTGGAAACACCATATATTTT.